This T cell receptor (beta chain) was recorded in a study of blood T cell repertoires in COVID-19. Study overall: From the United States, Italy and Spain came samples of acute and convalescent COVID-19. T cells, B-cell-depleted T cells, or PBMCs provided the cDNA or gDNA that served as material.

The CDR3 covers 16 residues. Germline assignment: CDR1 SGDLS and CDR2 YYNGEE. V was clipped by 0 bases and J by 1 base, with 12 bases between them. In the authors' methods: For nucleated cells, counts were estimated from reference gene primer amplification. Generated by immunoSEQ multiplex PCR, the TCRdb table keeps only in-frame clones and is missing some. V, J and clone size reflect that table, while D and trimming were determined from the DNA. The sample lists about 90,000 clones, about 89% occurring once. The origin of this receptor is a human donor with active COVID-19. The donor label of this sample is uncertain. The source material was peripheral blood. The gene calls are TRBV9 and TRBJ2-3; D is perhaps TRBD2 (6 bases). The CDR3 spells CASSVGLPGGTDTQYF. As DNA, the CDR3 is TGTGCCAGCAGCGTAGGGCTCCCGGGGGGCACAGATACGCAGTATTTT.